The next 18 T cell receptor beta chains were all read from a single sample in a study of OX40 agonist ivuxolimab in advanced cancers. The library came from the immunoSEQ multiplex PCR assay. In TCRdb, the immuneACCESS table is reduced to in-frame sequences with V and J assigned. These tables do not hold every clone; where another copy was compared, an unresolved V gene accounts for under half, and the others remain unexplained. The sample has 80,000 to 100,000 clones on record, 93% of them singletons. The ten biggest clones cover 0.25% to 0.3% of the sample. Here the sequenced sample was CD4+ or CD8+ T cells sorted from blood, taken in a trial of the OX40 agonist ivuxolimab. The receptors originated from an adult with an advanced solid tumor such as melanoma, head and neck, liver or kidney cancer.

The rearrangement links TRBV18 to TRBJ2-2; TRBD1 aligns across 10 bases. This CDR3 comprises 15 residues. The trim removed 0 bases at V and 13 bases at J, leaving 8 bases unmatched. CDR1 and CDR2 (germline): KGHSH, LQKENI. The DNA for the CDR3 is TGTGCCAGCTCACCACCGAGGGACAGGGGAAGGGGGCTGTTTTTT. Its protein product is CASSPPRDRGRGLFF. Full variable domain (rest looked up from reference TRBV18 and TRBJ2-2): NAGVMQNPRHLVRRRGQEARLRCSPMKGHSHVYWYRQLPEEGLKFMVYLQKENIIDESGMPKERFSAEFPKEGPSILRIQQVVRGDSAAYFCASSPPRDRGRGLFFGEGSRLTVL.

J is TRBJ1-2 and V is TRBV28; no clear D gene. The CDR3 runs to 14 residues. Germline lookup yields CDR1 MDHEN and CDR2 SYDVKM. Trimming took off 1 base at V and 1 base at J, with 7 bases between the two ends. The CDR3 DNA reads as TGTGCCAGCAGTTTATCTCTGTTTAACTATGGCTACACCTTC. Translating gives CASSLSLFNYGYTF.

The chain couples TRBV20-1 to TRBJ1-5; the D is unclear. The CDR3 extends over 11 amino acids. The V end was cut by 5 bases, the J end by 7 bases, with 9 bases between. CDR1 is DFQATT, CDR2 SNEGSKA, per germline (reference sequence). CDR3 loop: CSAGGGQPQHF. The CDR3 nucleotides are TGCAGTGCTGGTGGTGGCCAGCCCCAGCATTTT.

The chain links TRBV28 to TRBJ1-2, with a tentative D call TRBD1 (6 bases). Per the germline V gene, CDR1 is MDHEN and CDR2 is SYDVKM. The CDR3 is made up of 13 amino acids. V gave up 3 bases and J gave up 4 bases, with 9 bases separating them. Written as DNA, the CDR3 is TGTGCCAGCAGTTTCTGGGGGGCCTATGGCTACACCTTC. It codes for CASSFWGAYGYTF.

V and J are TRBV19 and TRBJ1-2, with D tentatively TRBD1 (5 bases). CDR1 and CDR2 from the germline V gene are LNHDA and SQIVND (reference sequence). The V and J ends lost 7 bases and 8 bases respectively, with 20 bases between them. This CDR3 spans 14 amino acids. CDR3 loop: CASKDHGRVEGYTF. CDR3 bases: TGTGCCAGTAAAGACCACGGCAGGGTGGAAGGCTACACCTTC.

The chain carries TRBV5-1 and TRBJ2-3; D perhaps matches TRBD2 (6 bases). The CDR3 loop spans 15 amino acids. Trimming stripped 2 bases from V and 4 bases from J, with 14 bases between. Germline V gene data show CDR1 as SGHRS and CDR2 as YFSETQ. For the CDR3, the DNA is TGCGCCAGCAGCTTCCCCCCCGGGGGTTCAGATACGCAGTATTTT. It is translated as CASSFPPGGSDTQYF.

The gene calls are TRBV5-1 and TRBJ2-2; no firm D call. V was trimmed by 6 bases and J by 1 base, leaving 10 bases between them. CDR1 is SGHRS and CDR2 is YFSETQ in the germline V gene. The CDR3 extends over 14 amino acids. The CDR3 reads CASMSVLNTGELFF. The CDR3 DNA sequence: TGCGCCAGCATGAGTGTTCTGAACACCGGGGAGCTGTTTTTT.

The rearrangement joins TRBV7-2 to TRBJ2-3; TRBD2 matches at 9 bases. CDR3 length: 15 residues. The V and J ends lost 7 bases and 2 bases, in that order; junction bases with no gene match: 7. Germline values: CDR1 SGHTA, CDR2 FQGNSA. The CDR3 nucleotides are TGTGCCAGCACCAACAGACTAGCGGCCACAGATACGCAGTATTTT. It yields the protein CASTNRLAATDTQYF.

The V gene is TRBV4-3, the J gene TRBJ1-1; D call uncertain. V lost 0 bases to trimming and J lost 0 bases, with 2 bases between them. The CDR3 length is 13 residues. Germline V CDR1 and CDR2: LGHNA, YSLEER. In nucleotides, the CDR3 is TGCGCCAGCAGCCAAGATCTGAACACTGAAGCTTTCTTT. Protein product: CASSQDLNTEAFF.

The CDR3 nucleotides are TGCGCCAGCAGCCAGTTTGTAGGCGCACTGAACTATGGCTACACCTTC. It yields the protein CASSQFVGALNYGYTF. The chain joins TRBV4-1 to TRBJ1-2; D is uncertain. The CDR3 sequence is 16 residues long. The germline V and J ends were trimmed by 3 bases and 2 bases, with 16 bases remaining between them. CDR1 is MGHRA, CDR2 YSYEKL, per germline.

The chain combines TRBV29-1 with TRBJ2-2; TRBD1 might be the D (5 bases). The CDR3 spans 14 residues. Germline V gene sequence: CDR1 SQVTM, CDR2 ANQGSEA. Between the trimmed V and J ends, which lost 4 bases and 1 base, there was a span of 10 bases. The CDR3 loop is CSVVADRNTGELFF. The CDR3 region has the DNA TGCAGCGTTGTGGCAGACAGGAACACCGGGGAGCTGTTTTTT.

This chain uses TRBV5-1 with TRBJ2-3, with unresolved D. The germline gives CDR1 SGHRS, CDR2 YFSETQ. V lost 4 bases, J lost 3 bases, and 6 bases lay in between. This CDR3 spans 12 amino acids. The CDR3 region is CASSPETDTQYF. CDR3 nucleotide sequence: TGCGCCAGCAGCCCGGAAACAGATACGCAGTATTTT.

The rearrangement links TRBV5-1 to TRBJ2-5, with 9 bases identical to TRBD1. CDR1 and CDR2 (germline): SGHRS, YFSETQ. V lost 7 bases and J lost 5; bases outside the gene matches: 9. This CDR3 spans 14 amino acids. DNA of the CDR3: TGCGCCAGCGAAACAGGGGGCAGGGGGGAGACCCAGTACTTC. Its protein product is CASETGGRGETQYF.

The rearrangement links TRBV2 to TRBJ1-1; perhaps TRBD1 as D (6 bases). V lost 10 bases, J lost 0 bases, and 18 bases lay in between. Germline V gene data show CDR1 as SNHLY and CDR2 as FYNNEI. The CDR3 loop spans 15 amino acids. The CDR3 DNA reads TGTGCCACTTTCCCGGGGGGGGCAATGAACACTGAAGCTTTCTTT. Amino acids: CATFPGGAMNTEAFF.

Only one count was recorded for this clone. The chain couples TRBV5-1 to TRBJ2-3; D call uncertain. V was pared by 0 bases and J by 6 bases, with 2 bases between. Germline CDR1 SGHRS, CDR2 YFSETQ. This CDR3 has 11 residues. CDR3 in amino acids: CASSLGDTQYF. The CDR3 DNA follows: TGCGCCAGCAGCTTGGGTGATACGCAGTATTTT.

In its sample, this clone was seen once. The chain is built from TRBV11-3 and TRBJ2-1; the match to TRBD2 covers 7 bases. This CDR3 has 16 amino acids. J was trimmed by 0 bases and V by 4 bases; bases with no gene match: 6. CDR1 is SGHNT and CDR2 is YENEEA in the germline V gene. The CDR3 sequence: CASSSVRGDSYNEQFF. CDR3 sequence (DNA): TGTGCCAGCAGCTCCGTTCGGGGGGACTCCTACAATGAGCAGTTCTTC.

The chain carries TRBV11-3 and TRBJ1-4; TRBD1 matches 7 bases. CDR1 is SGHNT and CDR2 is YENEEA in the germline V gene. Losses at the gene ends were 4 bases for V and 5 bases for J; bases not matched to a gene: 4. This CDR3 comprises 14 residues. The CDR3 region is CASSSGQANEKLFF. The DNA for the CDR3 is TGTGCCAGCAGCTCTGGACAGGCGAATGAAAAACTGTTTTTT.

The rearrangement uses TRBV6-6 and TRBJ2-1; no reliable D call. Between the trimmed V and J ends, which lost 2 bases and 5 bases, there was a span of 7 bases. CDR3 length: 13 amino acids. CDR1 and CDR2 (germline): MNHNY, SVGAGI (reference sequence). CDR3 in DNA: TGTGCCAGCAGTTACGTCCGGGACAATGAGCAGTTCTTC. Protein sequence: CASSYVRDNEQFF.